A single sample gave rise to the 14 T cell receptor beta chains below, sequenced in a study of cytomegalovirus exposure and HLA in healthy donors (dated by TCRdb to 2015 to 2018). The library was generated by the immunoSEQ multiplex PCR assay. For the multiplex PCR, a mixture combining 60 forward primers for TCR Vbeta segments and 13 reverse primers for TCR Jbeta segments was used. TCRdb stores this immuneACCESS table with in-frame sequences only. Part of the clones is absent; in the studies checked, under half of the shortfall reflects unresolved V genes, and no reason is known for the rest. The sample table contains 130,000 or so clones; only one count was recorded for more than 65% of them. The top ten clonotypes cover about 6% of the sample. The source material was PBMCs. These receptors came from a man younger than 35 in good health and CMV-seropositive.

On this clone itself: The junction departs from the called germline gene at one end, perhaps through a read error. V gene TRBV30 combines with J gene TRBJ2-1; D is possibly TRBD2 (6 bases). This CDR3 is 14 amino acids long. The germline V gene encodes CDR1 GTSNPN and CDR2 SVGIG (reference sequence). The CDR3 is CAHNAGSSYNERFF. The CDR3 DNA follows: TGTGCTCATAACGCGGGGAGCTCCTACAATGAGCGGTTCTTC.

Worth noting for this clone: One end of the junction is discordant with germline, which a read error may explain. The chain is built from TRBV7-9 and TRBJ2-3; 8 bases are a match to TRBD2. The CDR3 totals 17 residues. Germline lookup yields CDR1 SEHNR and CDR2 FQNEAQ (reference sequence). CDR3 sequence reads: CSSSLASASGLTDTQYF. The CDR3 bases are TGTTCCAGCAGCTTAGCTTCGGCTAGCGGGCTCACAGATACGCAGTATTTT.

This chain joins TRBV27 and TRBJ2-7; 13 bases are a match to TRBD2. CDR1 is MNHEY and CDR2 is SMNVEV in the germline V gene (reference sequence). CDR3 length equals 14 residues. V was clipped by 8 bases and J by 7 bases; unmatched bases: 8. Here the CDR3 reads CASLPGLAGSEQYF. The DNA of the CDR3 is TGTGCCAGCCTACCGGGACTAGCGGGAAGTGAGCAGTACTTC.

The chain employs TRBV6-4 and TRBJ1-1; 7 bases match TRBD1. The CDR3 length is 16 residues. Germline V gene lookup returns CDR1 MRHNA and CDR2 SNTAGT. J lost 0 bases, V lost 4 bases, and 8 bases had no gene match. Here the CDR3 reads CASSADPRGMNTEAFF. The CDR3, as DNA: TGTGCCAGCAGTGCGGACCCCAGGGGGATGAACACTGAAGCTTTCTTT.

The chain has TRBV27 and TRBJ2-6; unclear D gene. The CDR3 totals 16 residues. Germline V gene sequence: CDR1 MNHEY, CDR2 SMNVEV (reference sequence). V gave up 1 base and J gave up 0 bases, with 7 bases separating them. The CDR3 protein is CASSLYSPSGANVLTF. CDR3 coding DNA: TGTGCCAGCAGTTTATATTCTCCCTCTGGGGCCAACGTCCTGACTTTC. Combining the CDR3 with reference TRBV27 and TRBJ2-6 gives the whole variable domain EAQVTQNPRYLITVTGKKLTVTCSQNMNHEYMSWYRQDPGLGLRQIYYSMNVEVTDKGDVPEGYKVSRKEKRNFPLILESPSPNQTSLYFCASSLYSPSGANVLTFGAGSRLTVL.

The chain employs TRBV6-5 and TRBJ2-7; TRBD2 might be the D (5 bases). The germline V gene has CDR1 MNHEY and CDR2 SVGAGI. The CDR3 is made up of 14 amino acids. With 0 bases removed from V and 5 bases from J, the gap between germline ends came to 11 bases. The CDR3 loop reads CASSYSSGINEQYF. The CDR3 DNA reads TGTGCCAGCAGTTACTCTTCCGGGATCAACGAGCAGTACTTC.

The CDR3 region is CAISESEGNQPQHF. The CDR3 DNA is TGTGCCATCAGTGAGTCGGAGGGCAATCAGCCCCAGCATTTT. The chain combines TRBV10-3 with TRBJ1-5, with unresolved D. V dropped 0 bases and J dropped 2 bases, with 5 bases sitting between them. CDR1 is ENHRY, CDR2 SYGVKD, per germline. CDR3 length: 14 residues.

The chain joins TRBV9 to TRBJ2-1; D unclear. CDR1 is SGDLS and CDR2 is YYNGEE in the germline V gene. V lost 4 bases to trimming and J lost 0 bases, with 11 bases between them. The CDR3 runs 15 residues. This CDR3 reads CASSLLTDSYNEQFF. CDR3 coding DNA: TGTGCCAGCAGCCTTCTTACAGACTCCTACAATGAGCAGTTCTTC. The full variable domain, rest sourced from reference TRBV9 and TRBJ2-1, is DSGVTQTPKHLITATGQRVTLRCSPRSGDLSVYWYQQSLDQGLQFLIQYYNGEERAKGNILERFSAQQFPDLHSELNLSSLELGDSALYFCASSLLTDSYNEQFFGPGTRLTVL.

The rearrangement uses TRBV15 and TRBJ1-2; tentative D call: TRBD1 (5 bases). V lost 3 bases and J 8 bases, leaving 19 bases between the germline ends. CDR3 length: 15 amino acids. Germline CDR1 and CDR2: LNHNV and YYDKDF (reference sequence). For the CDR3, the DNA is TGTGCCACCAGCAGGGAATCGGACAAGACTTTCGGCTACACCTTC. Its protein product is CATSRESDKTFGYTF.

The chain joins TRBV15 to TRBJ1-5; 8 positions match TRBD1. Trimming took 0 bases from V and 4 from J; bases not matched to a gene: 2. This CDR3 is built from 15 residues. Germline loops: CDR1 LNHNV, CDR2 YYDKDF (reference sequence). CDR3 nucleotides: TGTGCCACCAGCAGAGACAGGGGGCCTAATCAGCCCCAGCATTTT. This encodes CATSRDRGPNQPQHF.

J is TRBJ2-2 and V is TRBV19, with TRBD2 matching 8 bases. J lost 4 bases, V lost 9 bases, and 13 bases had no gene match. CDR3 size: 16 residues. Germline CDR1 LNHDA, CDR2 SQIVND (reference sequence). The CDR3: CASELQGLGFTGELFF. CDR3 nucleotide sequence: TGTGCCAGCGAGCTGCAGGGACTAGGTTTCACCGGGGAGCTGTTTTTT.

The table lists this clone with a few counts. The chain is built from TRBV25-1 and TRBJ1-1; tentative D call: TRBD1 (6 bases). Germline V gives CDR1 MGHDK, CDR2 SYGVNS. This CDR3 contains 14 residues. Trimming removed 3 bases from V and 8 bases from J, with 16 bases in between. The chain's CDR3 is CASSEIGQSLEAFF. CDR3 nucleotide sequence: TGTGCCAGCAGTGAGATTGGACAGTCTTTAGAAGCTTTCTTT.

The V gene is TRBV10-3, the J gene TRBJ1-1, with 8 bases identical to TRBD1. The ends lost 4 bases at V and 2 bases at J; junction bases unmatched: 3. This CDR3 contains 14 residues. Germline-derived CDR1 and CDR2 are ENHRY and SYGVKD. The CDR3 spells CAISGDRSNTEAFF. DNA for the CDR3: TGTGCCATCAGTGGGGACAGGAGTAACACTGAAGCTTTCTTT.

The chain combines TRBV28 with TRBJ1-6; 7 bases line up with TRBD1. V shed 6 bases, J shed 7 bases, and the junction held 12 bases outside the gene matches. CDR3 length: 16 amino acids. Germline lookup yields CDR1 MDHEN and CDR2 SYDVKM. CDR3 residues: CASSSSGTDVNSPLHF. The CDR3 DNA reads TGTGCCAGCAGCTCCTCCGGGACAGACGTCAATTCACCCCTCCACTTT.